This T cell receptor (beta chain) was documented in a study of beta chain features in type 1 diabetes listed by TCRdb under 2018. About the study as a whole: Mean age, gender distribution, total cell number and subset yield were not different between patients and healthy donors. A total of about 99,000,000 sorted cells were examined across all samples, and RNA yield correlated strongly with the number of cells per subset. In the study, TCRB repertoires of sorted circulating CD4+ T cell subsets from recently diagnosed type 1 diabetes patients were compared with those of matched healthy donors. Whereas all 30 or so donors provided naive and central memory subsets, regulatory and stem cell-like memory subsets were isolated from just 8 patients and about 8 healthy donors.

The germline V gene encodes CDR1 MNHNS and CDR2 SASEGT. V is pared back by 6 bases and J by 0 bases, with 15 bases lying between the germline termini. There are 15 amino acids in the CDR3, from cysteine to phenylalanine inclusive. Only CDR3 DNA remains: 45 bases, in frame from the first base. All of the isolated RNA was reverse transcribed with the High Capacity cDNA Reverse Transcription Kit, so expressed TCRB transcripts were sequenced. Deep immunoSEQ sequencing was performed on naive, central memory and regulatory T cell samples, with an average of about 4 million total reads per sample. After sorted cells were lysed in RLT buffer, RNA was extracted with DNase-treated RNeasy Micro or Mini kits, with the choice depending on cell number. To prevent cross-contamination, each cell subset was processed individually, whereas patient and healthy donor samples were processed jointly. TCRB sequences were amplified from cDNA with the immunoSEQ multiplex PCR, producing 87-bp fragments spanning the CDR3 region. Sequencing of the amplicons was performed on the Illumina HiSeq platform. The authors' analysis ran thus. PCR bias was computationally corrected using synthetic template baselines, reads within Hamming distance 2 were collapsed, and singletons that could not be merged were discarded. By aligning reads against IMGT, V, D and J genes, CDR3 length, and insertions or deletions at six rearrangement sites were assigned. Within each subset, clonotype counts were normalized to sorted cell number, after which true diversity and Gini coefficients were computed with the tcR R package. Repertoire sharing was quantified using the overlap coefficient calculated on TCRB nucleotide sequences. Out-of-frame TCRB sequences from naive cells were analyzed to stand in for the pre-selection repertoire. In its TCRdb copy, this immuneACCESS table keeps in-frame sequences only and misses some clones. Where compared with another copy, unresolved V genes explain less than half of these, and the others have no known cause. V and J calls and clone size are copied from that table; D and trimming were computed from the DNA. The sample table holds under 850,000 clones, of which around an eighth were seen once. About 0.02% of the sample goes to the ten largest clones.

The paper's findings and limits, for the study overall: Naive, central memory and regulatory TCRB repertoires appeared to be more similar among patients than among healthy donors. Shorter templates might have been favored by PCR, but patient and control samples were amplified and corrected together, so both groups would have been affected equally by any skew. Sequencing cDNA rather than genomic DNA could over-represent highly expressing activated cells, although activation and CD3 levels did not differ between groups. Because small numbers of individuals were included in the HLA sub-analyses, any influence of HLA type on TCRB rearrangement was left unresolved. Fewer insertions and more nucleotide deletions at VDJ recombination sites were observed in patients with type 1 diabetes, implying thymic rearrangement abnormalities. In all four CD4+ subsets, TCRB CDR3 length was moderately but significantly shorter in type 1 diabetes patients.

From each donor, a single peripheral blood sample of 90 to 150 mL on average was drawn into heparinised tubes. A BD FACSAria II was used to sort naive, central memory, regulatory and stem cell-like memory CD4+ T cells with a panel that included CD45RO, CCR7, CD25, CD127, CD95 and CD27. All sorted populations exceeded 95% purity. Right away, PBMCs were isolated by Lymphoprep density gradient centrifugation and were stained directly, with no culture step. So that batch effects would be minimized, each experiment stained and sorted samples in pairs, pairing one healthy donor with one patient. Regarding this clone: Its antigen is currently not known. Nothing much larger sits one base from this clone, and base qualities are not available.

The sequencing input was naive CD4+ T cells from blood. The label giving this sample's cell subset or site can be read as: true naive CD4+ T cells. The TCR comes from a man aged 18 to 35 with type 1 diabetes. The sequence joins TRBV6-1 to TRBJ2-7; the D gene is not confidently resolved. The CDR3 in this case is CASRVHLLGSYEQYF. The DNA is TGTGCCAGCAGAGTCCACTTACTGGGCTCCTACGAGCAGTACTTC.